The entry below describes one T cell receptor (beta chain). The table lists this clone with a count of one. Its antigen remains undetermined. No qualities accompany the bases; no much larger clone lies one base away. Other DNA sequences in this specimen translate into the identical CDR3. The data were obtained in a study of blood T cell repertoires in COVID-19 (TCRdb year 2020). Broadly, across the study: The collaborator samples originated in the United States, Italy and Spain and spanned the acute and convalescent phases of COVID-19. The prospective study material was composed of cDNA or gDNA derived from T cells, B-cell-depleted T cells, or PBMCs. Subjects who had been exposed to COVID-19, were actively infected with it, or had recovered from it provided the deeply sampled blood TCRbeta repertoires that made up the dataset. A freely available public database, intended as a resource for researchers studying the immune response to SARS-CoV-2, is where the repertoires were released. The samples were drawn from two sources: the first 160 participants of the ongoing ImmuneRACE study, and over 950 subjects contributed by 6 global collaborators. A de-identified subject ID, COVID-19 status, age in years and sex were almost always included in the sample metadata. HLA class I and class II types, where available, came from metadata supplied by the sample provider rather than from assay-based typing. Study-level results and caveats: How much clinical and demographic metadata was included differed by source and by participant, and the metadata was provided uncurated.

Each collaborating institution followed its own protocols to collect whole blood in K2EDTA tubes. Collaborator samples were shipped for TCRbeta analysis as frozen whole blood, isolated PBMCs, or DNA extracted from either sample type. The immunoSEQ Assay, a bias-controlled multiplex PCR, was used to amplify TCRbeta CDR3 regions from genomic DNA. In the source study's methods: Nucleated cell counts per sample were estimated from amplification of reference gene primers within the assay. To quantify the absolute abundance of each unique TCRbeta CDR3 rearrangement, sequence reads were collapsed and filtered. For each sample, productive Simpson clonality was calculated as the square root of Simpson's diversity index over productive rearrangements. TCRdb limited this immuneACCESS table to in-frame rearrangements with V and J called. A share of clones is missing; checked studies link under half to unresolved V genes, and the rest is unexplained. D and trimming come from the DNA, and the V and J calls and clone size come from that table. For this sample the table gives approximately 93,000 clones, of which approximately 88% were detected only once. The leading ten clones occupy over 0.35% of the sample.

Trimmed from V: 0 bases; trimmed from J: 6 bases; junction bases lacking a gene match: 6. Sequences SGHDT (CDR1) and YYEEEE (CDR2) are obtained from the germline V gene. Its CDR3 holds 16 amino acids, cysteine through phenylalanine. The read is trimmed to its CDR3 DNA, 48 bases read in frame from base 1. The source material was peripheral blood. The rearrangement joined TRBV5-6 to TRBJ2-1; 10 central nucleotides agree with TRBD2. The TCR was taken from a man between 60 and 70 years old with acute or convalescent COVID-19. The CDR3 has the sequence CASSLGLAGVRNEQFF. At the DNA level, the sequence is TGTGCCAGCAGCTTGGGACTAGCGGGCGTCCGCAATGAGCAGTTCTTC.